A single T cell receptor (beta chain) is shown here with its context. Its antigen is not identified. The source of the sample is a study of T cell repertoires in cytomegalovirus infection. Study in general: Based on public TCR beta signatures, there were indications of CMV infection and of a matching HLA type. Broader study findings: Carriers of CMV and the relevant HLA type were discriminated by public TCR beta frequency. The ex vivo response was dominated by HLA-C-restricted CMV-specific TCR beta clonotypes.

TCRdb ran MiXCR on the reads and lists one entry per CDR3 protein. The top ten clones hold approximately 15% of a sample with approximately 290,000 distinct CDR3 sequences, about 26% of them seen once. CDR1 MNHEY and CDR2 SVGAGI come from the germline V gene. This CDR3 is built from 12 residues. The ends were cut back, 6 bases at V and 3 bases at J, with 8 bases in the middle. The chain couples TRBV6-5 to TRBJ1-1; D uncertain. The receptor was isolated from a human donor in good health (CMV status not recorded). Some clones in this sample may be carry-over from other donors' samples. What was sequenced was PBMCs. CDR3 region: CASRPSHTEAFF. The CDR3 region has the DNA TGTGCCAGCAGACCTTCGCACACTGAAGCTTTCTTT.